These 22 T cell receptor beta chains came from one sample sequenced in a study of cytomegalovirus exposure and HLA in healthy donors. PCR amplification relied on 60 Vbeta primers (plus 13 Jbeta primers). The method was immunoSEQ multiplex PCR; TCRdb's version includes in-frame clones alone and lacks a portion of them. The sample contains about 130,000 clones, around three quarters of which appear only once. The sequencing sample was made of PBMCs. The receptors were sampled from a woman aged 40-49 years in good health and CMV-seropositive.

The chain couples TRBV12-5 to TRBJ1-2; no definite D call. The CDR3 covers 14 residues. Germline CDR1 is LGHNT and CDR2 is FRNRAP. V lost 0 bases, J lost 3 bases, and 8 bases lay in between. The CDR3 spells CASGLVGRDYGYTF. For the CDR3, the DNA is TGTGCTAGTGGTTTGGTAGGGAGGGACTATGGCTACACCTTC.

The chain uses TRBV5-4 and TRBJ2-6; D ambiguous. The V gene's germline CDR1 is SGHNT and CDR2 YYREEE (reference sequence). The CDR3 spans 15 residues. V was pared by 0 bases and J by 0 bases, with 4 bases between. The CDR3 nucleotides read TGTGCCAGCAGCTTGGTCCGCTCTGGGGCCAACGTCCTGACTTTC. Translating gives CASSLVRSGANVLTF.

This clone was recorded once. The chain combines TRBV6-5 with TRBJ2-2; D unclear. Trimming removed 2 bases at V and 0 bases at J, with 4 bases between. The V gene's germline CDR1 is MNHEY and CDR2 SVGAGI. This CDR3 contains 14 residues. CDR3 in amino acids: CASSYPSNTGELFF. CDR3 DNA sequence: TGTGCCAGCAGTTACCCATCGAACACCGGGGAGCTGTTTTTT.

The V gene is TRBV4-1, the J gene TRBJ1-2; 7 nucleotides match TRBD1. V shed 0 bases, J shed 4 bases, and the junction held 11 bases outside the gene matches. The CDR3 is 17 amino acids. Per the germline V gene, CDR1 is MGHRA and CDR2 is YSYEKL. The CDR3 loop is CASSQDNRVGQAYGYTF. CDR3 nucleotides: TGCGCCAGCAGCCAAGATAATCGGGTCGGACAGGCCTATGGCTACACCTTC.

In nucleotides, the CDR3 is TGTGCCAGCAGCAACGACTACAACGAGCAGTACTTC. Protein sequence: CASSNDYNEQYF. V usage is TRBV13 and J usage is TRBJ2-7; D is perhaps TRBD2 (5 bases). The CDR3 length is 12 residues. Germline V gene sequence: CDR1 PRHDT, CDR2 FYEKMQ (reference sequence). V was clipped by 5 bases and J by 5 bases, with 10 bases between them.

As regards this clone: Other DNA sequences in this specimen translate into the identical CDR3. This chain uses TRBV18 with TRBJ2-7, with 10 bases aligning to TRBD2. CDR3 length: 15 amino acids. Germline CDR1 KGHSH, CDR2 LQKENI. V gave up 3 bases and J gave up 1 base; unmatched junction bases: 3. In DNA, the CDR3 is TGTGCCAGCTCACCTACGACTAGCGGGTCCTACGAGCAGTACTTC. The encoded protein is CASSPTTSGSYEQYF.

The V call is TRBV21-1, the J call TRBJ2-7; the table assigns TRBD1, which was not confirmed against the DNA. TRBV21-1 is labeled a pseudogene. The CDR3 contains 13 residues. The CDR3, as DNA: TGTGCCAGCAGCCCGGACAGGGAGGGCGAGCAGTACTTC. It yields the protein CASSPDREGEQYF.

In nucleotides, the CDR3 is TGTGCCTCAAGACAGGGGATCAATCAGCCCCAGCATTTT. Translated, it gives CASRQGINQPQHF. The chain uses TRBV28 and TRBJ1-5; 8 bases fit TRBD1. CDR1 MDHEN and CDR2 SYDVKM come from the germline V gene. CDR3 length: 13 amino acids. Trimming at V came to 11 bases and at J to 3 bases, leaving 6 bases not matched to a gene.

Comment on this clone: The sample has other DNA sequences that encode this CDR3 too. V gene TRBV6-1 combines with J gene TRBJ2-7; 7 positions agree with TRBD1. This CDR3 is 14 amino acids long. CDR1 and CDR2 (germline): MNHNS, SASEGT. Trimming at V came to 3 bases and at J to 4 bases, leaving 6 bases not matched to a gene. CDR3 sequence: CASSEGQGDYEQYF. CDR3 DNA sequence: TGTGCCAGCAGTGAGGGCCAGGGGGATTACGAGCAGTACTTC.

With regard to this clone: The sample holds other DNA sequences that translate to the same CDR3. The gene calls are TRBV9 and TRBJ2-5; D ambiguous. Deletions cut 2 bases from V and 2 bases from J, with 7 bases between. The CDR3 runs 13 residues. In germline, CDR1 is SGDLS, CDR2 YYNGEE. In nucleotides, the CDR3 is TGTGCCAGCAGCGTCCGAGCGCAAGAGACCCAGTACTTC. Amino acid sequence: CASSVRAQETQYF. The full variable domain, its missing parts supplied by reference TRBV9 and TRBJ2-5, is DSGVTQTPKHLITATGQRVTLRCSPRSGDLSVYWYQQSLDQGLQFLIQYYNGEERAKGNILERFSAQQFPDLHSELNLSSLELGDSALYFCASSVRAQETQYFGPGTRLLVL.

This clone came up a few times. This sequence joins TRBV12-5 and TRBJ2-3; 11 bases match TRBD2. After removal of 7 bases from V and 4 bases from J, the junction contained 7 bases not matched to a gene. Germline loops: CDR1 LGHNT, CDR2 FRNRAP. CDR3 length: 15 residues. CDR3 in amino acids: CASALAGGRADTQYF. The CDR3 DNA follows: TGTGCTAGTGCCCTAGCGGGAGGTAGGGCAGATACGCAGTATTTT.

This clone was seen just once. V gene TRBV5-1 combines with J gene TRBJ2-7; 14 bases are a match to TRBD2. Per the germline V gene, CDR1 is SGHRS and CDR2 is YFSETQ. V lost 1 base and J lost 2; bases outside the gene matches: 8. This CDR3 has 18 amino acids. CDR3 protein: CASSLSRLAGGGTYEQYF. DNA of the CDR3: TGCGCCAGCAGCTTGTCTCGACTAGCGGGAGGGGGAACCTACGAGCAGTACTTC. Combining the CDR3 with reference TRBV5-1 and TRBJ2-7 gives the whole variable domain KAGVTQTPRYLIKTRGQQVTLSCSPISGHRSVSWYQQTPGQGLQFLFEYFSETQRNKGNFPGRFSGRQFSNSRSEMNVSTLELGDSALYLCASSLSRLAGGGTYEQYFGPGTRLTVT.

This sequence joins TRBV9 and TRBJ2-5; TRBD2 matches at 7 bases. The CDR3 consists of 15 residues. Trimming cost V 2 bases and J 2 bases; bases outside gene matches: 6. CDR1 is SGDLS and CDR2 is YYNGEE in the germline V gene. For the CDR3, the DNA is TGTGCCAGCAGCGTGAGCGGGGATCCTCAAGAGACCCAGTACTTC. Residues: CASSVSGDPQETQYF. The complete variable domain, with remaining parts taken from reference TRBV9 and TRBJ2-5, reads DSGVTQTPKHLITATGQRVTLRCSPRSGDLSVYWYQQSLDQGLQFLIQYYNGEERAKGNILERFSAQQFPDLHSELNLSSLELGDSALYFCASSVSGDPQETQYFGPGTRLLVL.

Regarding this clone: Other nucleotide sequences from this sample produce the same CDR3. This chain links TRBV5-1 with TRBJ1-2; 8 bases fit TRBD1. The CDR3 covers 14 residues. Germline trimming cut 4 bases from V and 4 bases from J; bases unmatched to any gene: 6. CDR1 and CDR2 from the germline V gene are SGHRS and YFSETQ. The CDR3: CASSPGQGGYGYTF. As DNA, the CDR3 is TGCGCCAGCAGCCCCGGACAGGGCGGCTATGGCTACACCTTC.

The V gene is TRBV6-5, the J gene TRBJ1-1; no firm D call. The germline V gene encodes CDR1 MNHEY and CDR2 SVGAGI. Trimming left V 6 bases short and J 0 bases short, with 14 bases between. The CDR3 runs 15 residues. The CDR3 DNA reads TGTGCCAGCAGGGAGCGGGGTACCATGAACACTGAAGCTTTCTTT. Protein: CASRERGTMNTEAFF.

This chain uses TRBV13 with TRBJ1-4, with TRBD1 identical over 7 bases. V shed 0 bases, J shed 3 bases, and the junction held 4 bases outside the gene matches. This CDR3 region has 16 residues. CDR1 and CDR2 (germline): PRHDT, FYEKMQ (reference sequence). The DNA for the CDR3 is TGTGCCAGCAGCTTAGGCAGGGGGGTATCTAATGAAAAACTGTTTTTT. Translation: CASSLGRGVSNEKLFF.

The gene calls are TRBV6-6 and TRBJ1-5; 7 bases line up with TRBD1. The trim removed 2 bases at V and 6 bases at J, leaving 7 bases unmatched. The CDR3 has 15 amino acids. Germline CDR1 is MNHNY and CDR2 is SVGAGI (reference sequence). CDR3 sequence: CASSYGQALTQPQHF. The CDR3 nucleotides read TGTGCCAGCAGTTACGGACAGGCCTTAACTCAGCCCCAGCATTTT.

The rearrangement uses TRBV7-9 and TRBJ2-7; TRBD2 might be the D (5 bases). This CDR3 has 14 amino acids. From germline, CDR1 is SEHNR and CDR2 FQNEAQ (reference sequence). Deletions cut 1 base from V and 6 bases from J, with 13 bases between. CDR3 in amino acids: CASSLDPPLAEQYF. Here the CDR3 DNA reads TGTGCCAGCAGCTTAGACCCGCCCCTAGCCGAGCAGTACTTC.

V gene TRBV5-1 combines with J gene TRBJ2-7; 8 nucleotides match TRBD1. The trim removed 1 base at V and 1 base at J, leaving 4 bases unmatched. The germline gives CDR1 SGHRS, CDR2 YFSETQ. CDR3 length equals 15 residues. The CDR3 DNA reads as TGCGCCAGCAGCTTGATACAGGGGGGATCCTACGAGCAGTACTTC. This encodes CASSLIQGGSYEQYF.

The J gene is TRBJ2-6, the V gene TRBV10-3; D is possibly TRBD1 (6 bases). This CDR3 comprises 15 residues. Germline loops: CDR1 ENHRY, CDR2 SYGVKD. Trimming stripped 3 bases from V and 2 bases from J, with 8 bases between. For the CDR3, the DNA is TGTGCCATCAGTGACAGGACAGCTGGGGCCAACGTCCTGACTTTC. Protein sequence: CAISDRTAGANVLTF.

The genes are TRBV18 and TRBJ2-5; TRBD2 matches 11 bases. Losses at the gene ends were 5 bases for V and 4 bases for J; bases not matched to a gene: 12. Germline V gives CDR1 KGHSH, CDR2 LQKENI. The CDR3 has 17 residues. CDR3 sequence reads: CASSKAPWLAGGETQYF. The CDR3 DNA follows: TGTGCCAGCTCAAAGGCCCCCTGGCTAGCGGGAGGAGAGACCCAGTACTTC.

The chain uses TRBV4-2 and TRBJ2-3, with TRBD2 matching over 12 bases. Germline V lookup: CDR1 LGHNA, CDR2 YNFKEQ. After removal of 0 bases from V and 8 bases from J, the junction contained 9 bases not matched to a gene. The CDR3 sequence is 17 residues long. The CDR3 spells CASSQEGLAGGAGTQYF. The CDR3 bases are TGTGCCAGCAGCCAAGAGGGGCTAGCGGGGGGGGCCGGTACGCAGTATTTT.